This T cell receptor beta chain was profiled in a study of T cell repertoires in aging, cancer and after chemotherapy. Study-wide context: Paired samples before and after chemotherapy came from glioblastoma patients receiving temozolomide-based therapy. Some 8.1 million TCR reads were in the whole dataset. Study-wide points: Healthy donors lost TCR diversity with age mainly through richness, cancer patients through richness and evenness.

Peripheral blood genomic DNA, not sorted cells or RNA, was the template. As to this clonotype: The antigen is not known.

Trimming cost V 4 bases and J 2 bases, with 8 bases left between them. The CDR3 has 13 residues. The germline gives CDR1 MNHEY, CDR2 SVGAGI. TRB rearrangements spanning V, D and J were amplified using mixed TRB-A/B primers. TCRdb recomputed calls from the multiplex PCR reads with MiXCR, one row per CDR3 protein. The table includes 900 to 950 distinct CDR3 sequences, about 30% detected once. The source is a human donor with a solid tumor. The sample comprised blood. J is TRBJ1-2 and V is TRBV6-5; D may be TRBD1 (5 bases). The CDR3 DNA is TGTGCCAGCAGTTCGGCAGGGAACTATGGCTACACCTTC. Encoded protein: CASSSAGNYGYTF.